This TCR beta chain was captured by sequencing in a study of CDR3 diversity in severe acne. This CDR3 comprises 13 residues. V dropped 4 bases and J dropped 7; count of bases not matched to a gene: 8. Per germline, CDR1 SQVTM and CDR2 ANQGSEA. TCRdb recomputed calls from the PCR reads with MiXCR, one row per CDR3 protein. The sample lists about 85,000 distinct CDR3 sequences; approximately 52% were seen once. This clonotype was observed many times. The chain combines TRBV29-1 with TRBJ2-5; 8 bases agree with TRBD2. This sequence originates from a male donor in good health, serving as a control. The sequenced material came from blood. The CDR3 DNA sequence: TGCAGCGTTGCCATCGGGGGGGGCGGGACCCAGTACTTC. Its protein product is CSVAIGGGGTQYF.